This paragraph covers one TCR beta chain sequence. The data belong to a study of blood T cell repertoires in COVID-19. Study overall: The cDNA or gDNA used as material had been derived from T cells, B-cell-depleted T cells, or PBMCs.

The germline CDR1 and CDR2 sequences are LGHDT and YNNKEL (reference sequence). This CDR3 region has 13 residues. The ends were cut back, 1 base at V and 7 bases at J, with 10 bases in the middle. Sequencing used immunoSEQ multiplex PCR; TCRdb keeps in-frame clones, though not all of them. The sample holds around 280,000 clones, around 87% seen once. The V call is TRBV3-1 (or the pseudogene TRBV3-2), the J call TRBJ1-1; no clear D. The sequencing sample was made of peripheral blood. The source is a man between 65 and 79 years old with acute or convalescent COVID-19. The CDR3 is CASSQAGGSEAFF. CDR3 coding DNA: TGTGCCAGCAGCCAAGCGGGAGGAAGTGAAGCTTTCTTT.